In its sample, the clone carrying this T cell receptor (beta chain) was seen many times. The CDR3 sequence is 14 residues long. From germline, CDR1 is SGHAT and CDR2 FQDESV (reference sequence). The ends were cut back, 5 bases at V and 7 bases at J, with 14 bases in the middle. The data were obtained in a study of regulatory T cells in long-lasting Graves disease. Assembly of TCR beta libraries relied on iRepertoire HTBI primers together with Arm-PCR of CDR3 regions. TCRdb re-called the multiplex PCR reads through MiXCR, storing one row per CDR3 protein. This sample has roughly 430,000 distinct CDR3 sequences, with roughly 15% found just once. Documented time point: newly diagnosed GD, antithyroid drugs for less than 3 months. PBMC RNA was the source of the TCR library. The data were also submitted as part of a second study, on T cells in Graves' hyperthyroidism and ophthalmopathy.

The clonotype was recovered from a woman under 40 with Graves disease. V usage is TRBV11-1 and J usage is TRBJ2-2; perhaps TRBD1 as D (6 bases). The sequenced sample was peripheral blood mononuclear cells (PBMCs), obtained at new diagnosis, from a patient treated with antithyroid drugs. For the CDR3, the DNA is TGTGCCAGCAGCCCCCAAGGACAGATCGGGGAGCTGTTTTTT. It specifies CASSPQGQIGELFF.